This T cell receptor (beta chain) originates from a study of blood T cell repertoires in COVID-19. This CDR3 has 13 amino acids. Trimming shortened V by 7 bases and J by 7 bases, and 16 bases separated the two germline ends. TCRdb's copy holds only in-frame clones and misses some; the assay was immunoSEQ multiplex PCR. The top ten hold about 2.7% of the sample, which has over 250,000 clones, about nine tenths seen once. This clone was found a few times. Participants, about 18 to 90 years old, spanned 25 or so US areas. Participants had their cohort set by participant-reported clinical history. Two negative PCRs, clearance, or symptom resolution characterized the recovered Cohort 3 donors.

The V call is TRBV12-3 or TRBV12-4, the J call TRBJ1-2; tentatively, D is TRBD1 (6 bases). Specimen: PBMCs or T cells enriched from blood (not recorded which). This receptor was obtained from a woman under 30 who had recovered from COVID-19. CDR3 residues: CASTLQGFSGYTF. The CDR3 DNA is TGTGCCAGCACCCTACAGGGTTTTAGTGGCTACACCTTC.